A single sample is the source of the 5 T cell receptor beta chains below, sequenced in a study of blood T cell repertoires in COVID-19. The repertoire was sequenced with immunoSEQ multiplex PCR; TCRdb's copy has only in-frame clones and lacks some. Here the sample spans about 99,000 clones, about 91% being singletons. The sample taken for sequencing was peripheral blood. The receptor set was obtained from a human donor in a cohort sampled during active COVID-19.

The genes are TRBV18 and TRBJ1-4; D perhaps matches TRBD1 (5 bases). The CDR3 has 15 amino acids. Trimming stripped 3 bases from V and 2 bases from J, with 10 bases between. Germline CDR1 and CDR2: KGHSH and LQKENI. The DNA for the CDR3 is TGTGCCAGCTCACCGAATAGGGGCACTAATGAAAAACTGTTTTTT. Translating gives CASSPNRGTNEKLFF.

The CDR3 loop is CASSPNSGGPGETQYF. CDR3 nucleotides: TGTGCCAGCAGCCCCAATTCGGGGGGGCCGGGAGAGACCCAGTACTTC. The chain recombines TRBV3-1 (or the pseudogene TRBV3-2) with TRBJ2-5, with 8 bases identical to TRBD2. The CDR3 has 16 amino acids. V lost 4 bases to trimming and J lost 4 bases; unmatched junction nucleotides: 11. Germline V gene lookup returns CDR1 LGHDT and CDR2 YNNKEL (reference sequence).

The chain recombines TRBV7-6 with TRBJ1-3, with D unresolved. With 4 bases removed from V and 0 bases from J, the gap between germline ends came to 10 bases. CDR3 length: 15 amino acids. Germline V gene data show CDR1 as SGHVS and CDR2 as FNYEAQ. Written as DNA, the CDR3 is TGTGCCAGCAGCTCCAGAACCATCTCTGGAAACACCATATATTTT. As protein: CASSSRTISGNTIYF.

The chain uses TRBV7-2 and TRBJ1-1; D unclear. This CDR3 has 13 residues. Germline V CDR1 and CDR2: SGHTA, FQGNSA. V was shortened by 5 bases and J by 4 bases, with 11 bases between the two germline ends. Written as DNA, the CDR3 is TGTGCCAGCAGCGGAGGGAGTCTCACTGAAGCTTTCTTT. This gives the protein CASSGGSLTEAFF.

V usage is TRBV14 and J usage is TRBJ2-7; D possibly corresponds to TRBD1 (5 bases). The germline V and J ends were trimmed by 5 bases and 3 bases, with 17 bases remaining between them. The length of the CDR3 is 15 residues. The germline V gene encodes CDR1 SGHDN and CDR2 FVKESK. The CDR3 reads CASSFPSQGDYEQYF. For the CDR3, the DNA is TGTGCCAGCAGCTTCCCCTCCCAGGGTGACTACGAGCAGTACTTC.